This T cell receptor beta chain was captured in a study of T-cell memory formation after mild COVID-19. Study-level background: Clusters of TCRs were largely donor specific. Study results and limitations: While clones contracting from day 15 to 85 were balanced between CD4 and CD8, later expanders leaned CD4+.

Libraries for TCRalpha and TCRbeta carried sample barcodes and unique molecular identifiers via 5'RACE. A single record per CDR3 protein comes from TCRdb applying MiXCR to the 5' RACE reads. The data show 350,000 to 550,000 distinct CDR3 sequences, with about 20% seen just once and 20% to 25% held by the top ten. Germline loops: CDR1 SGHVS, CDR2 FNYEAQ. V trimming: 5 bases; J trimming: 7 bases; junction bases outside the gene matches: 10. This CDR3 region has 14 residues. As concerns this clonotype: Antigen: not known.

The sequenced sample was PBMCs or a T cell subset sorted from them (not recorded which). The sequence was obtained from a young man who had mild COVID-19 (a few samples of this study predate the infection). Cell type and time point are not known. The rearrangement links TRBV7-6 to TRBJ1-2; 7 positions match TRBD1. The CDR3 protein is CASSPTGGGGGYTF. DNA of the CDR3: TGTGCCAGCAGCCCTACAGGAGGGGGCGGTGGCTACACCTTC.